This T cell receptor beta chain was sequenced during a study of shared clonotypes between healthy human individuals. Assay runs were performed at deep level. Unsorted PBMC DNA was sequenced on ten immunoSEQ deep assay plates. In the source study's methods: Sequence data from immunoSEQ were junction-only and lacked quality scores; consequently, filtering differed. Produced via immunoSEQ multiplex PCR; TCRdb's table is partial and in-frame only. The V and J calls and clone size come from that table; D and trimming were worked out from the DNA. The table lists nearly 500,000 clones, over 65% of them singletons, with around 13% in the top ten. Regarding the study as a whole: Only blood samples were collected, and tissue repertoires likely differ.

V dropped 0 bases and J dropped 6 bases, with 8 bases sitting between them. The CDR3 totals 14 residues. Per germline, CDR1 LNHDA and CDR2 SQIVND (reference sequence). A word on this clone: As yet, its antigen is unknown.

The sequenced sample consisted of PBMCs. The sequence was obtained from a woman aged 40-49 years in good health. Some clones in this sample may be carry-over from other donors' samples. The chain has TRBV19 and TRBJ2-2; D unresolved. In DNA form, the CDR3 reads TGTGCCAGTAGTATAGATTATTCGGCCGGGGAGCTGTTTTTT. Protein product: CASSIDYSAGELFF.